The entry below describes one T cell receptor beta chain. Its target is unknown. This entry comes from a study of T-cell memory formation after mild COVID-19. Looking at the study overall: The study found TCR clusters largely donor specific.

The V and J ends lost 10 bases and 9 bases, in that order; junction bases with no gene match: 5. The germline V gene has CDR1 ENHRY and CDR2 SYGVKD. This CDR3 has 11 amino acids. Points from the study as a whole: Pre-infection memory harbored some responding clones, suggesting cross-reactive memory joined. CD4+ contracting clones lay mainly in CM and EM, CD8+ ones in EMRA.

Amplification by 5'RACE using constant-segment primers produced TCR alpha and TCR beta cDNA libraries that carried sample barcodes and UMIs. TCRdb used MiXCR to reprocess the 5' RACE reads, holding one entry per CDR3 protein. Seen here are under 700,000 distinct CDR3 sequences, about a fifth observed once, and the top ten hold 12%. The specimen was PBMCs or a T cell subset sorted from them (not recorded which). This sequence originates from an adult woman who had mild COVID-19 (a few samples of this study predate the infection). Cell type and time point are not known. The rearrangement joins TRBV10-3 to TRBJ2-1; 8 nucleotides match TRBD2. The CDR3 nucleotides are TGTGCCACCGGGGGGGTGGGTGAGCAGTTCTTC. It translates to CATGGVGEQFF.